Below are 14 T cell receptor beta chains sequenced from a single sample in a study of blood T cell repertoires in COVID-19. Libraries were prepared by immunoSEQ multiplex PCR; TCRdb keeps only in-frame clonotypes and omits some of them. The sample lists over 45,000 clones, 75% to 85% seen once, with approximately 7% in the top ten. Sequenced material: peripheral blood. The source of these receptors is a man aged 35-49 years with acute or convalescent COVID-19.

The rearrangement joins TRBV6-1 to TRBJ1-6; 7 bases are shared with TRBD1. Germline loops: CDR1 MNHNS, CDR2 SASEGT. This CDR3 is built from 17 residues. Unmatched junction bases numbered 10, after V lost 4 bases and J lost 4 bases. CDR3 nucleotide sequence: TGTGCCAGCAGTGCCCCTCAGGGGGAGCGTTATAATTCACCCCTCCACTTT. It is translated as CASSAPQGERYNSPLHF.

This clone was picked up a small number of times. The CDR3 loop is CASSTGGKSMNTEAFF. For the CDR3, the DNA is TGTGCCAGCAGCACAGGGGGCAAGAGCATGAACACTGAAGCTTTCTTT. This chain joins TRBV21-1 and TRBJ1-1; the D call of TRBD1 is as the table states it, not checked on the DNA. TRBV21-1 has pseudogene status. The CDR3 consists of 16 residues.

In DNA, the CDR3 is TGCGCCAGCAGCTTGGCCGGGGATAACTATGGCTACACCTTC. Amino acid sequence: CASSLAGDNYGYTF. This chain joins TRBV5-1 and TRBJ1-2; D unclear. V lost 0 bases to trimming and J lost 1 base, with 7 bases between them. Per germline, CDR1 SGHRS and CDR2 YFSETQ. The CDR3 runs 14 residues.

The chain joins TRBV2 to TRBJ2-6, with 7 bases lining up with TRBD1. The CDR3 covers 15 residues. The V and J ends lost 2 bases and 5 bases, in that order; junction bases with no gene match: 3. Germline CDR1 reads SNHLY; CDR2 reads FYNNEI. The CDR3 region is CASSENRGRANVLTF. The CDR3 region has the DNA TGTGCCAGCAGTGAAAACAGGGGCAGGGCCAACGTCCTGACTTTC.

V usage is TRBV18 and J usage is TRBJ1-5; D remains unclear. Trimming removed 2 bases at V and 2 bases at J, with 7 bases between. The CDR3 runs 14 residues. Germline V gives CDR1 KGHSH, CDR2 LQKENI. The CDR3, as DNA: TGTGCCAGCTCACCAGGGAGAGGCAATCAGCCCCAGCATTTT. It encodes CASSPGRGNQPQHF.

In this sample, this clone turned up once. V and J are TRBV5-4 and TRBJ2-5; 7 positions agree with TRBD2. The CDR3 is 16 amino acids. V lost 2 bases to trimming and J lost 1 base; unmatched junction nucleotides: 8. In germline, CDR1 is SGHNT, CDR2 YYREEE (reference sequence). The CDR3 sequence is CASSFGGGILQETQYF. The CDR3 bases are TGTGCCAGCAGCTTTGGGGGGGGGATCCTCCAAGAGACCCAGTACTTC.

The rearrangement joins TRBV19 to TRBJ1-2; 10 nucleotides match TRBD1. The CDR3 contains 16 residues. The V segment lost 5 bases and the J segment 4 bases; nucleotides outside the gene matches: 10. CDR1 and CDR2 (germline): LNHDA, SQIVND (reference sequence). The CDR3 protein is CASSPRDRGKFYGYTF. The CDR3 DNA reads as TGTGCCAGTAGTCCCCGGGACAGGGGAAAGTTCTATGGCTACACCTTC.

Only one count was recorded for this clone. The CDR3: CASTGTVPNSPLHF. CDR3 bases: TGTGCCAGCACCGGAACAGTACCCAATTCACCCCTCCACTTT. The chain links TRBV28 to TRBJ1-6; D remains unclear. The V and J ends lost 7 bases and 7 bases respectively, with 14 bases between them. This CDR3 comprises 14 residues. Germline values: CDR1 MDHEN, CDR2 SYDVKM.

The chain has TRBV7-8 and TRBJ2-7; 9 bases are a match to TRBD1. CDR1 is SGHVS, CDR2 FQNEAQ, per germline. The V segment lost 1 base and the J segment 6 bases; nucleotides outside the gene matches: 4. The CDR3 has 14 residues. The CDR3 loop is CASSLVDRGVEQYF. The CDR3 region has the DNA TGTGCCAGCAGCTTAGTGGACAGGGGAGTCGAGCAGTACTTC.

This rearrangement joins TRBV7-9 to TRBJ2-7; TRBD1 might be the D (7 bases). This CDR3 contains 16 residues. The V gene's germline CDR1 is SEHNR and CDR2 FQNEAQ (reference sequence). V was clipped by 1 base and J by 5 bases, with 18 bases between them. The CDR3 reads CASSLGRGGGGDEQYF. CDR3 DNA: TGTGCCAGCAGCTTAGGTAGAGGAGGGGGCGGCGACGAGCAGTACTTC.

The chain links TRBV24-1 to TRBJ2-1; 8 positions agree with TRBD2. The germline gives CDR1 KGHDR, CDR2 SFDVKD. The CDR3 length is 14 residues. V trimming: 8 bases; J trimming: 1 base; junction bases outside the gene matches: 3. The CDR3 sequence is CATTSGGSYNEQFF. DNA for the CDR3: TGTGCCACCACCAGCGGGGGTTCCTACAATGAGCAGTTCTTC.

The rearrangement links TRBV15 to TRBJ2-3; TRBD1 matches 10 bases. Germline loops: CDR1 LNHNV, CDR2 YYDKDF (reference sequence). The CDR3 consists of 15 residues. V trimming: 3 bases; J trimming: 5 bases; junction bases outside the gene matches: 5. The CDR3 sequence is CATSRSGQGIDTQYF. For the CDR3, the DNA is TGTGCCACCAGCAGGTCGGGACAGGGGATAGATACGCAGTATTTT.

In DNA form, the CDR3 reads TGTGCCAGCAGCTTAGGGGGCGGGGGTACGGACTATGGCTACACCTTC. Amino acids: CASSLGGGGTDYGYTF. The V and J genes are TRBV7-2 and TRBJ1-2; possibly TRBD1 for D (5 bases). The V end lost 1 base, the J end lost 3 bases, and 15 bases lay between the germline ends. Germline V gives CDR1 SGHTA, CDR2 FQGNSA. The CDR3 extends over 16 amino acids.

The chain is built from TRBV3-1 (or the pseudogene TRBV3-2) and TRBJ1-5; D remains ambiguous. Trimming stripped 5 bases from V and 6 bases from J, with 20 bases between. The CDR3 sequence is 16 residues long. The V gene's germline CDR1 is LGHDT and CDR2 YNNKEL (reference sequence). The CDR3 protein is CASSFVEGVGAQPQHF. For the CDR3, the DNA is TGTGCCAGCAGCTTTGTAGAGGGAGTTGGTGCTCAGCCCCAGCATTTT.